The clone carrying this TCR beta chain was detected a few times. What it binds is unknown. The CDR3 is 17 amino acids. Per the germline V gene, CDR1 is LGHNA and CDR2 is YNFKEQ. Unmatched junction bases numbered 8, after V lost 1 base and J lost 0 bases. This sample is drawn from a study of identical twins. Unique molecular identifiers were in the cDNA, with template-switch universal primer binding. TCRdb re-analysed the 5' RACE reads in MiXCR, keeping a single row per CDR3 protein. The sample consists of hundreds of thousands of distinct CDR3 sequences, under 9% of them appearing once. General study results and limits: Within cord blood, abundant beta clonotypes carried fewer insertions, but memory repertoires showed no such trend.

This sample was also put to use in a study of yellow fever vaccine responses in identical twins.

The sequenced sample was PBMCs. The rearrangement joins TRBV4-2 to TRBJ1-2; TRBD1 matches at 7 bases. The sequence was collected from a woman between 18 and 30 years old in good health. CDR3 nucleotides: TGTGCCAGCAGCCAAGCGGACAGGAAGGCCGCTAACTATGGCTACACCTTC. As protein: CASSQADRKAANYGYTF.